This T cell receptor (beta chain) was sequenced during a study of OX40 agonist ivuxolimab in advanced cancers. Overall study results and limits: Relative to CD4+ cells, CD8+ T cells on average had more expanded clones. Some nonresponders also had low normalized T-cell clonal expansion. Clonal expansion in partial responders at 0.1-3.0 mg/kg ranked among the lowest. Which antigen the expanded peripheral T cells recognized is unknown.

Note on this clone: No antigen is known for it.

The V end was cut by 4 bases, the J end by 12 bases, with 10 bases between. The CDR3 runs to 11 residues. Germline assignment: CDR1 LNHNV and CDR2 YYDKDF (reference sequence). Sequencing used immunoSEQ multiplex PCR; TCRdb keeps in-frame clones, though not all of them. The sample lists roughly 60,000 clones, around nine tenths seen once, with around 0.99% in the top ten. Sequencing used CD4+ or CD8+ T cells sorted from blood, obtained in a trial of the OX40 agonist ivuxolimab. This chain connects TRBV15 to TRBJ2-1, with TRBD1 as a possible D gene (6 bases). The clonotype was recovered from an adult with an advanced solid tumor such as melanoma, head and neck, liver or kidney cancer. The CDR3 spells CATSTQGGQFF. CDR3 DNA: TGTGCCACCAGCACTCAAGGGGGGCAGTTCTTC. Complete variable domain (other parts from reference TRBV15 and TRBJ2-1): DAMVIQNPRYQVTQFGKPVTLSCSQTLNHNVMYWYQQKSSQAPKLLFHYYDKDFNNEADTPDNFQSRRPNTSFCFLDIRSPGLGDTAMYLCATSTQGGQFFGPGTRLTVL.